This T cell receptor beta chain was observed in a study of shared clonotypes between healthy human individuals. CD45RO-negative CD8 cells positively selected for CCR7 made up the naive population, which excluded terminally differentiated effector memory CD45RA+ cells. Repertoires were generated with immunoSEQ multiplex PCR, while TCRdb's copy carries only in-frame clones and drops some. There are about 800,000 clones in the sample; around 96% occur only once, and roughly 0.23% lies in the top ten. V was trimmed by 1 base and J by 1 base, leaving 5 bases between them. Germline CDR1 SGHDT, CDR2 YYEEEE. This CDR3 spans 14 amino acids.

Sequencing was done on a sample of naive CD8+ T cells sorted from blood. J is TRBJ2-2 and V is TRBV5-6; the D is unclear. The clonotype originates from a man aged 25 to 45 in good health. The CDR3 nucleotides read TGTGCCAGCAGCTTGAGACTGAACACCGGGGAGCTGTTTTTT. Translating it yields CASSLRLNTGELFF.